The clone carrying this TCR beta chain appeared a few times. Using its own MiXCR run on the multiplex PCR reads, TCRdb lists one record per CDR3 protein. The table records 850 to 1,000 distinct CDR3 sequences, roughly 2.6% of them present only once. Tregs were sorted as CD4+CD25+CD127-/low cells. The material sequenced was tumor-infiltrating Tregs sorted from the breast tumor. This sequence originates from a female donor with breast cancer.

CDR3 protein: CASTLGRSKGYTF. CDR3 nucleotide sequence: TGTGCCAGCACCTTAGGGAGAAGTAAGGGCTACACCTTC. The chain uses TRBV12-3 or TRBV12-4 and TRBJ1-2; no firm D call. This CDR3 has 13 residues. The ends were cut back, 7 bases at V and 8 bases at J, with 17 bases in the middle.